This T cell receptor beta chain was sequenced for a study of blood T cell repertoires in COVID-19. In the study overall: Material from acute and convalescent COVID-19 was sourced from the United States, Italy and Spain.

Germline V lookup: CDR1 SNHLY, CDR2 FYNNEI. This CDR3 is 14 amino acids long. V shed 4 bases and J shed 2 bases, with 9 bases lying between them. The data were produced by immunoSEQ multiplex PCR, yet TCRdb's version contains in-frame clones alone and is incomplete. The sample lists about 120,000 clones; 79% were seen once. The source of this sequence is a man in his forties or fifties with active or convalescent COVID-19. The chain combines TRBV2 with TRBJ1-3, with D possibly matching TRBD1 (5 bases). The specimen sequenced was peripheral blood. CDR3 amino acids: CASSVQGPGNTIYF. As DNA, the CDR3 is TGTGCCAGCAGTGTTCAGGGTCCTGGAAACACCATATATTTT.